This TCR beta chain stems from a study of vaccination and CD4 T cells after COVID-19. Points on this clonotype: Its antigen is still unknown.

As to treatment: roughly 11-day PBMC culture with coronavirus spike peptide pools or control peptides (ViraFEST assay). Gathering of the CD4+ T cells, from the unexposed donor, took place before the COVID-19 pandemic (2011-2018). Peptide-pool expansion of antigen-specific T cells preceded TCR sequencing in ViraFEST. Negative-selection isolation of CD4+ T cells was performed after roughly nine days of culture. CDR1 and CDR2 from the germline V gene are LGHNA and YNFKEQ. Trimming pared 0 bases from V and 11 bases from J, leaving 20 bases between. The CDR3 is 16 residues long. Cultured CD4+ T-cell DNA underwent Oncomine TCR Beta short-read sequencing. Cultured CD4+ T cells yielded the extracted genomic DNA. TCRdb passed the PCR reads through MiXCR, listing each CDR3 protein once. In the table there are some 10,000 distinct CDR3 sequences, roughly 28% of which are singletons. Broader study findings: Median numbers of SARS-CoV-2-reactive clonotypes increased from 21 to 38 (not a significant change).

This sequence originates from a human donor in good health. The chain joins TRBV4-2 to TRBJ1-5; tentative D call: TRBD1 (6 bases). Sample: CD4+ T cells from blood, cultured in vitro. CDR3 in DNA: TGTGCCAGCAGCCAAGATGGGACATCCCTCCAACAGGCCCAGCATTTT. It encodes CASSQDGTSLQQAQHF.